These T cell receptor beta chains were read from a single sample in a study of shared clonotypes between healthy human individuals. The repertoire was sequenced with immunoSEQ multiplex PCR; TCRdb's copy has only in-frame clones and lacks some. The sample records about a million clones, around 76% being singletons. The source material was memory CD4+ T cells sorted from blood. All receptors come from a man between 18 and 29 years old in good health. The CDR3 runs from the conserved cysteine through the conserved F or W. Fields, in order: clone size, D gene, V gene, J gene, CDR3 DNA, CDR3 protein. D genes are given only for firm matches. Some rows mark clone size as missing; the rest say once, few, many or name a class of expanded clone.

-	TRBD1	TRBV5-4	TRBJ1-5	TGTGCCAGCAGCCGGGACAGTTCGGGCAATCAGCCCCAGCATTTT	CASSRDSSGNQPQHF
once	TRBD2	TRBV29-1	TRBJ2-3	TGCAGCGTTGGAAAGGGAACTAGCGGCACAGATACGCAGTATTTT	CSVGKGTSGTDTQYF
-	-	TRBV7-9	TRBJ1-5	TGTGCCAGCAGTTGGGATAGCAATCAGCCCCAGCATTTT	CASSWDSNQPQHF
-	TRBD1	TRBV5-1	TRBJ1-2	TGCGCCAGCAGCGTCGGACAGGAGCCTGACTACACCTTC	CASSVGQEPDYTF
-	TRBD2	TRBV10-3	TRBJ2-1	TGTGCCATCAGTGAACTGGCGACTAGCGTTTGGAGTGAGCAGTTCTTC	CAISELATSVWSEQFF
once	-	TRBV2	TRBJ2-1	TGTGCCAGCAGAGGCGACCGGAACAATGAGCAGTTCTTC	CASRGDRNNEQFF
-	-	TRBV28	TRBJ1-2	TGTGCCAGCAGCCCCCCCGGGCAGGGCCCCCGCGCTGGCTACACCTTC	CASSPPGQGPRAGYTF
-	-	TRBV19	TRBJ2-2	TGTGCCAGTAAGGTCCACACCGGGGAGCTGTTTTTT	CASKVHTGELFF
-	TRBD2	TRBV5-1	TRBJ2-1	TGCGCCAGCAGCTCCGGGGGACTAGCGGGATCGAGCTCCTACAATGAGCAGTTCTTC	CASSSGGLAGSSSYNEQFF
-	-	TRBV18	TRBJ1-5	TGTGCCAGCTCACCGAACACACCAGGCGGGGGTCAGCCCCAGCATTTT	CASSPNTPGGGQPQHF
-	-	TRBV21-1	TRBJ2-7	TGTGCCAGCAGCAAAGCGGACGGCTACGAGCAGTACTTC	CASSKADGYEQYF
-	TRBD1	TRBV7-7	TRBJ1-2	TGTGCTAGCAGCTTAGCGACGGACAGGGGCTCGGGATATGGCTACACCTTC	CASSLATDRGSGYGYTF
-	TRBD2	TRBV11-3	TRBJ2-1	TGTGCCAGCAGCTTAGCGGGAGGGCCGTCCAATGAGCAGTTCTTC	CASSLAGGPSNEQFF
-	-	TRBV14	TRBJ2-7	TGTGCCAGCAGCCAATTCGCCTACGAGCAGTACTTC	CASSQFAYEQYF